The T cell receptor beta chain under discussion was sequenced for a study of shared clonotypes between healthy human individuals. Study-level information: Ranging from 18 to 49 in age, donors were two women and three men. Study outcomes and limitations: Some naive CD4 clonotypes, about 5%, turned up in common across a few donors. Clonotypes shared by all four donors outscored non-shared clonotypes in generation probability.

Note on this clone: Its antigen is not known.

The CD4+ fraction was divided into a CD45RA+ naive subset and a CD45RA-negative memory subset. Germline loops: CDR1 SGHRS, CDR2 YFSETQ. Trimming took off 7 bases at V and 0 bases at J, with 8 bases between the two ends. The CDR3 is 12 residues long. Profiling relied on immunoSEQ multiplex PCR, and the TCRdb table lists in-frame clones only, not all of them. The sample includes a few million clones, over 85% seen only once; the top ten take 0.13% to 0.15%. This clonotype was obtained from a young man in good health. The rearrangement joins TRBV5-1 to TRBJ2-7; weak D call: TRBD2 (5 bases). Material: naive CD4+ T cells sorted from blood. Stated subset: CD45RA+ positively selected. Written as DNA, the CDR3 is TGCGCCAGCGGGGAGAGCTCCTACGAGCAGTACTTC. This codes for CASGESSYEQYF.